This T cell receptor beta chain was found in a study of vaccination and CD4 T cells after COVID-19. On the study more broadly: Convalescent donors totaled six males and four females, including two who were Hispanic. Two doses of either BNT162b2 or mRNA-1273 vaccine were given to participants. Overlapping peptides covering the spike proteins of SARS-CoV-2, HCoV-NL63, HCoV-OC43 and HCoV-229E were added to stimulate cells.

Sample treatment: roughly 11-day PBMC culture with coronavirus spike peptide pools or control peptides (ViraFEST assay). Whole-study findings and limits: SARS-CoV-2-reactive clonotypes showed a nonsignificant median rise from approximately 21 to 40.

With respect to this clonotype: The antigen is not known.

The Oncomine TCR Beta short-read assay generated sequence data from the DNA of cultured CD4+ T cells. TCRdb itself ran the PCR reads through MiXCR, one entry per CDR3 protein. The repertoire holds 11,000 to 15,000 distinct CDR3 sequences, with around 45% as singletons. V was trimmed by 5 bases and J by 0 bases, leaving 16 bases between them. CDR3 length: 17 amino acids. Germline V gene lookup returns CDR1 SGHAT and CDR2 FQDESV (reference sequence). The rearrangement uses TRBV11-1 and TRBJ2-2, with D possibly being TRBD1 or TRBD2 (5 bases each). This sequence originates from a human donor with COVID-19. Source material: cultured CD4+ T cells from blood. CDR3 DNA: TGTGCCAGCAGCCCCGGGGCAGGGAAACCGAACACCGGGGAGCTGTTTTTT. This codes for CASSPGAGKPNTGELFF.